Listed below are T cell receptor beta chains from one sample, sequenced in a study of cytomegalovirus exposure and HLA in healthy donors. Clones were sequenced by immunoSEQ multiplex PCR, and TCRdb holds only the in-frame ones, with some missing. Here the sample spans about 140,000 clones, 68% being singletons. Source material: PBMCs. The receptors shown here come from a young man in good health and CMV-seropositive. The CDR3 runs from the conserved cysteine through the conserved F or W. A D gene is named only where the DNA matches it firmly. Where a row states a size, it is once, few, many or the class of an expanded clone; other rows omit it.

d_gene: TRBD1
abundance: few
v_gene: TRBV19
j_gene: TRBJ2-7
CDR3aa: CASKGTVGSYEQYF
CDR3nt: TGTGCCAGTAAGGGGACAGTTGGATCCTACGAGCAGTACTTC

d_gene: TRBD2
abundance: .
v_gene: TRBV5-1
j_gene: TRBJ2-5
CDR3aa: CASSLAPGGVETQYF
CDR3nt: TGCGCCAGCAGCTTGGCCCCGGGAGGTGTGGAGACCCAGTACTTC

d_gene: TRBD1
abundance: once
v_gene: TRBV7-9
j_gene: TRBJ2-1
CDR3aa: CASSSTGGNEQFF
CDR3nt: TGTGCCAGCAGCTCAACAGGGGGCAATGAGCAGTTCTTC

d_gene: TRBD1
abundance: .
v_gene: TRBV30
j_gene: TRBJ1-6
CDR3aa: CAWRSTGGHSPLHF
CDR3nt: TGTGCCTGGAGGTCGACAGGGGGCCATTCACCCCTCCACTTT

d_gene: TRBD1
abundance: .
v_gene: TRBV23-1
j_gene: TRBJ2-6
CDR3aa: CASCAKLVGTGGSGANVLTF
CDR3nt: TGCGCCAGCTGCGCCAAATTGGTGGGGACAGGGGGGTCTGGGGCCAACGTCCTGACTTTC

d_gene: TRBD1
abundance: few
v_gene: TRBV5-4
j_gene: TRBJ2-2
CDR3aa: CASSKNQGANTGELFF
CDR3nt: TGTGCCAGCAGTAAAAATCAGGGGGCGAACACCGGGGAGCTGTTTTTT

d_gene: TRBD2
abundance: .
v_gene: TRBV7-3
j_gene: TRBJ2-2
CDR3aa: CASSFRTSGNPNTGELFF
CDR3nt: TGTGCCAGCAGCTTTAGGACTAGCGGGAATCCGAACACCGGGGAGCTGTTTTTT

d_gene: TRBD1
abundance: once
v_gene: TRBV19
j_gene: TRBJ1-5
CDR3aa: CASSTGTENSNQPQHF
CDR3nt: TGTGCCAGTAGTACCGGGACAGAGAATAGCAATCAGCCCCAGCATTTT

d_gene: .
abundance: .
v_gene: TRBV27
j_gene: TRBJ1-1
CDR3aa: CASSLSRQRGTAFF
CDR3nt: TGTGCCAGCAGTTTATCGCGACAGCGGGGGACGGCTTTCTTT

d_gene: TRBD2
abundance: .
v_gene: TRBV7-8
j_gene: TRBJ2-1
CDR3aa: CASSRGSGSTYNEQFF
CDR3nt: TGTGCCAGCAGCCGGGGAAGCGGGAGCACCTACAATGAGCAGTTCTTC

d_gene: .
abundance: few
v_gene: TRBV27
j_gene: TRBJ1-2
CDR3aa: CASRTGSNSGYTF
CDR3nt: TGTGCCAGCAGAACAGGGTCAAATAGCGGCTACACCTTC

d_gene: .
abundance: once
v_gene: TRBV30
j_gene: TRBJ1-1
CDR3aa: CAWTLGTGKAFF
CDR3nt: TGTGCCTGGACCCTCGGGACTGGAAAAGCTTTCTTT

d_gene: .
abundance: .
v_gene: TRBV19
j_gene: TRBJ1-5
CDR3aa: CASSFQTGLQPQHF
CDR3nt: TGTGCCAGTAGTTTTCAGACAGGCTTGCAGCCCCAGCATTTT

d_gene: .
abundance: .
v_gene: TRBV28
j_gene: TRBJ2-7
CDR3aa: CASSLEGLSYEQYF
CDR3nt: TGTGCCAGCAGTTTGGAAGGACTATCCTACGAGCAGTACTTC

d_gene: TRBD1
abundance: .
v_gene: TRBV7-6
j_gene: TRBJ1-1
CDR3aa: CASGRGGLNTEAFF
CDR3nt: TGTGCCAGCGGAAGAGGGGGCCTGAACACTGAAGCTTTCTTT

d_gene: .
abundance: .
v_gene: TRBV5-1
j_gene: TRBJ2-7
CDR3aa: CASSPERTDLPYEQYF
CDR3nt: TGCGCCAGCAGCCCCGAACGGACAGACCTACCCTACGAGCAGTACTTC

d_gene: .
abundance: .
v_gene: TRBV7-3
j_gene: TRBJ2-1
CDR3aa: CASSVGGPHEGYEQFF
CDR3nt: TGTGCCAGCAGTGTAGGTGGTCCGCACGAGGGCTATGAGCAGTTCTTC

d_gene: TRBD1
abundance: .
v_gene: TRBV15
j_gene: TRBJ1-2
CDR3aa: CATSRDPDRTYGYTF
CDR3nt: TGTGCCACCAGCAGAGATCCGGACAGGACCTATGGCTACACCTTC

d_gene: TRBD1
abundance: .
v_gene: TRBV5-4
j_gene: TRBJ1-2
CDR3aa: CASSLEGGRNYGYTF
CDR3nt: TGTGCCAGCAGCTTGGAAGGGGGCAGGAACTATGGCTACACCTTC

d_gene: .
abundance: .
v_gene: TRBV5-1
j_gene: TRBJ2-7
CDR3aa: CASSFTGPTYEQYF
CDR3nt: TGCGCCAGCAGCTTCACAGGCCCCACCTACGAGCAGTACTTC

d_gene: TRBD1
abundance: .
v_gene: TRBV19
j_gene: TRBJ2-5
CDR3aa: CASSKWGTAETQYF
CDR3nt: TGTGCCAGTAGTAAATGGGGGACAGCGGAGACCCAGTACTTC

d_gene: TRBD2
abundance: .
v_gene: TRBV2
j_gene: TRBJ2-5
CDR3aa: CASSEVASGQETQYF
CDR3nt: TGTGCCAGCAGTGAAGTGGCTAGCGGCCAAGAGACCCAGTACTTC

d_gene: TRBD1
abundance: .
v_gene: TRBV6-5
j_gene: TRBJ1-2
CDR3aa: CASRYGQGLGYGYTF
CDR3nt: TGTGCCAGCAGATACGGACAGGGCCTTGGCTATGGCTACACCTTC

d_gene: TRBD2
abundance: few
v_gene: TRBV5-1
j_gene: TRBJ2-5
CDR3aa: CASSVGTSGSRETQYF
CDR3nt: TGCGCCAGCAGCGTCGGGACTAGCGGGTCAAGAGAGACCCAGTACTTC

d_gene: TRBD1
abundance: .
v_gene: TRBV6-1
j_gene: TRBJ2-7
CDR3aa: CASSWDRGYEQYF
CDR3nt: TGTGCCAGCAGCTGGGACAGGGGTTACGAGCAGTACTTC

d_gene: TRBD2
abundance: .
v_gene: TRBV6-1
j_gene: TRBJ2-7
CDR3aa: CASETSGIPYEQYF
CDR3nt: TGTGCCAGCGAAACTAGCGGGATACCCTACGAGCAGTACTTC

d_gene: .
abundance: .
v_gene: TRBV11-2
j_gene: TRBJ2-7
CDR3aa: CASSLEGRVGREYEQYF
CDR3nt: TGTGCCAGCAGCTTGGAGGGGAGAGTGGGCAGGGAGTACGAGCAGTACTTC

d_gene: TRBD1
abundance: .
v_gene: TRBV7-9
j_gene: TRBJ1-2
CDR3aa: CASSLKDRVTGYTF
CDR3nt: TGTGCCAGCAGCTTAAAAGACAGGGTGACTGGCTACACCTTC

d_gene: TRBD2
abundance: .
v_gene: TRBV5-1
j_gene: TRBJ2-1
CDR3aa: CASSGTSGSWYNEQFF
CDR3nt: TGCGCCAGCAGCGGAACTAGCGGGAGTTGGTACAATGAGCAGTTCTTC

d_gene: .
abundance: .
v_gene: TRBV7-9
j_gene: TRBJ2-6
CDR3aa: CASSLSIRGANVLTF
CDR3nt: TGTGCCAGCAGCTTATCCATCAGGGGGGCCAACGTCCTGACTTTC

d_gene: TRBD1
abundance: few
v_gene: TRBV19
j_gene: TRBJ2-1
CDR3aa: CASSIRTGGWNEQFF
CDR3nt: TGTGCCAGTAGTATTAGGACAGGGGGCTGGAATGAGCAGTTCTTC

d_gene: .
abundance: .
v_gene: TRBV7-9
j_gene: TRBJ2-7
CDR3aa: CASSFDSQQYF
CDR3nt: TGTGCCAGCAGCTTCGACAGCCAGCAGTACTTC

d_gene: TRBD1
abundance: few
v_gene: TRBV7-9
j_gene: TRBJ1-4
CDR3aa: CASSYRFGTGGEKLFF
CDR3nt: TGTGCCAGCAGCTACAGATTCGGGACAGGGGGGGAAAAACTGTTTTTT

d_gene: TRBD2
abundance: few
v_gene: TRBV6-4
j_gene: TRBJ2-2
CDR3aa: CASSDPLYFTSGGGTGELFF
CDR3nt: TGTGCCAGCAGTGATCCTTTATATTTTACTAGCGGGGGCGGGACCGGGGAGCTGTTTTTT

d_gene: .
abundance: .
v_gene: TRBV19
j_gene: TRBJ2-6
CDR3aa: CASSIALYFGANVLTF
CDR3nt: TGTGCCAGTAGTATAGCGTTGTACTTTGGGGCCAACGTCCTGACTTTC

d_gene: .
abundance: few
v_gene: TRBV28
j_gene: TRBJ2-7
CDR3aa: CASSLGAYEQYF
CDR3nt: TGTGCCAGCTCGCTAGGGGCCTACGAGCAGTACTTC

d_gene: .
abundance: .
v_gene: TRBV5-1
j_gene: TRBJ1-6
CDR3aa: CASSPGWGRLGDSPLHF
CDR3nt: TGCGCCAGCAGCCCAGGTTGGGGGCGCTTGGGGGATTCACCCCTCCACTTT

d_gene: .
abundance: .
v_gene: TRBV11-2
j_gene: TRBJ1-3
CDR3aa: CASSTWSGNTIYF
CDR3nt: TGTGCCAGCAGCACTTGGTCTGGAAACACCATATATTTT